One TCR beta chain is described in this entry. Germline trimming cut 3 bases from V and 8 bases from J; bases unmatched to any gene: 11. In germline, CDR1 is KGHDR, CDR2 SFDVKD. CDR3 length: 15 amino acids. MiXCR, applied by TCRdb to the RT-PCR reads, yields one record per CDR3 protein. The table includes 650,000 to 800,000 distinct CDR3 sequences, 13% to 15% detected once. The chain links TRBV24-1 to TRBJ1-2; 7 nucleotides align to TRBD1. The clonotype was recovered from a female donor in good health, serving as a healthy control. The sequencing input was memory CD4+ T cells from blood. The CDR3 region has the DNA TGTGCCACCAGTGATCCGGGACAGCAACTTCGGGGCTACACCTTC. This gives the protein CATSDPGQQLRGYTF.